This T cell receptor beta chain derives from a study of blood T cell repertoires in COVID-19. Study-level information: The cDNA or gDNA used as material had been derived from T cells, B-cell-depleted T cells, or PBMCs.

Participants' reported clinical history set cohort assignment. Data came from immunoSEQ multiplex PCR; TCRdb stores just in-frame clones and leaves some out. This sample carries 110,000 to 150,000 clones, around four fifths of them seen once, and the ten largest clones take 6.2%. The germline V gene encodes CDR1 KGHDR and CDR2 SFDVKD. Trimming took 3 bases from V and 1 from J, leaving 11 bases between them. The CDR3 spans 16 residues. As for this clone: In the same sample, other DNA sequences code for this CDR3.

This clonotype was obtained from a woman aged 40 to 49 who had recovered from COVID-19. The chain is built from TRBV24-1 and TRBJ2-2; D is perhaps TRBD2 (7 bases). The sequenced sample consisted of PBMCs or T cells enriched from blood (not recorded which). CDR3: CATSDPGGRNTGELFF. CDR3 DNA: TGTGCCACCAGTGATCCGGGGGGCCGGAACACCGGGGAGCTGTTTTTT.